Described below is a single T cell receptor (beta chain) sequence and its context. Unique molecular identifiers were added to individual cDNA molecules. One entry per CDR3 protein results from TCRdb running MiXCR on the 5' RACE reads. The table has some 77,000 distinct CDR3 sequences, 8.5% to 10% seen once; the top ten hold more than 4.5%. In germline, CDR1 is LNHNV, CDR2 YYDKDF (reference sequence). There are 17 residues in the CDR3. Trimming removed 0 bases at V and 0 bases at J, with 15 bases between. The data originate from a study of early T cells in non-severe SARS-CoV-2 infection. Input material: whole blood. This rearrangement joins TRBV15 to TRBJ2-7; TRBD2 might be the D (5 bases). The receptor was derived from an adult who was a healthcare worker with PCR-confirmed SARS-CoV-2 infection or an uninfected control (not recorded which). CDR3 sequence: CATSRDNKRTSSYEQYF. CDR3 nucleotide sequence: TGTGCCACCAGCAGAGATAATAAGCGGACGAGCTCCTACGAGCAGTACTTC.